A selection of T cell receptor beta chains follows, all from one sample in a study of blood T cell repertoires in COVID-19. Profiling relied on immunoSEQ multiplex PCR, and the TCRdb table lists in-frame clones only, not all of them. This sample has about 61,000 clones, with around 77% found just once. The sample comprised peripheral blood. All receptors come from a man aged 80 or over with active or convalescent COVID-19. The CDR3 runs from the conserved cysteine through the conserved F or W. Fields, in order: V gene, J gene, D gene, clone size, CDR3 protein, CDR3 DNA. A D gene is named only where the DNA matches it firmly. Size values are once, few and many counts, or a class for expanded clones, and some rows have none.

TRBV10-3	TRBJ2-3	TRBD2	NA	CAIMPTSGSLTDTQYF	TGTGCCATCATGCCGACTAGCGGGAGTTTAACAGATACGCAGTATTTT
TRBV29-1	TRBJ2-1	NA	NA	CSALTRSDQFF	TGCAGCGCTCTGACGCGGTCGGATCAGTTCTTC
TRBV5-1	TRBJ2-2	TRBD2	NA	CASQGLAANTGELFF	TGCGCCAGCCAAGGACTAGCGGCTAACACCGGGGAGCTGTTTTTT
TRBV5-4	TRBJ2-7	TRBD1	NA	CASSLAQGAGEQYF	TGTGCCAGCAGCTTGGCACAGGGGGCGGGGGAGCAGTACTTC
TRBV3-1/TRBV3-2	TRBJ2-7	NA	NA	CASSQAGLPNLEQYF	TGTGCCAGCAGCCAAGCCGGACTGCCTAATTTAGAGCAGTACTTC
TRBV10-2	TRBJ2-3	NA	NA	CASSESRGSTQYF	TGCGCCAGCAGTGAGTCAAGGGGGAGTACGCAGTATTTT
TRBV3-1/TRBV3-2	TRBJ2-1	TRBD2	NA	CASSQIRRGASTYNEQFF	TGTGCCAGCAGCCAAATAAGGCGGGGGGCCTCCACTTACAATGAGCAGTTCTTC
TRBV19	TRBJ1-2	NA	NA	CASSIRGAYGYTF	TGTGCCAGTAGTATACGGGGGGCCTACGGCTACACCTTC
TRBV24-1	TRBJ2-7	NA	once	CATSSGWSSYEQYF	TGTGCCACCAGTAGTGGATGGAGCTCCTACGAGCAGTACTTC
TRBV12-3/TRBV12-4	TRBJ1-2	TRBD1	NA	CASSSTGAGYTF	TGTGCCAGCAGCTCGACAGGGGCTGGCTACACCTTC
TRBV4-2	TRBJ2-3	TRBD2	NA	CASSQNLGPGTLAGGQVGTDTQYF	TGTGCCAGCAGCCAAAATCTTGGCCCCGGGACACTGGCGGGAGGGCAGGTGGGCACAGATACGCAGTATTTT
TRBV30	TRBJ1-2	NA	NA	CAWRKAAGYGYTF	TGTGCCTGGAGGAAGGCGGCCGGGTATGGCTACACCTTC
TRBV6-5	TRBJ1-6	NA	NA	CASSYSSPFNSPLHF	TGTGCCAGCAGTTACTCGAGCCCGTTTAATTCACCCCTCCACTTT
TRBV6-5	TRBJ1-6	TRBD1	NA	CASSLMTGATSPLHF	TGTGCCAGCAGTCTTATGACAGGGGCCACTTCACCCCTCCACTTT
TRBV6-5	TRBJ1-5	NA	NA	CASSPQGFGQPQHF	TGTGCCAGCAGTCCACAGGGATTTGGTCAGCCCCAGCATTTT
TRBV3-1/TRBV3-2	TRBJ2-7	NA	NA	CASSHLGGAEQYF	TGTGCCAGCAGCCATTTAGGAGGCGCCGAGCAGTACTTC
TRBV5-1	TRBJ2-3	TRBD1	NA	CASSLDRVADTQYF	TGCGCCAGCAGCCTGGACAGGGTGGCAGATACGCAGTATTTT
TRBV6-5	TRBJ1-5	NA	NA	CASRPVLLGQPQHF	TGTGCCAGCAGACCCGTTTTGCTAGGCCAGCCCCAGCATTTT